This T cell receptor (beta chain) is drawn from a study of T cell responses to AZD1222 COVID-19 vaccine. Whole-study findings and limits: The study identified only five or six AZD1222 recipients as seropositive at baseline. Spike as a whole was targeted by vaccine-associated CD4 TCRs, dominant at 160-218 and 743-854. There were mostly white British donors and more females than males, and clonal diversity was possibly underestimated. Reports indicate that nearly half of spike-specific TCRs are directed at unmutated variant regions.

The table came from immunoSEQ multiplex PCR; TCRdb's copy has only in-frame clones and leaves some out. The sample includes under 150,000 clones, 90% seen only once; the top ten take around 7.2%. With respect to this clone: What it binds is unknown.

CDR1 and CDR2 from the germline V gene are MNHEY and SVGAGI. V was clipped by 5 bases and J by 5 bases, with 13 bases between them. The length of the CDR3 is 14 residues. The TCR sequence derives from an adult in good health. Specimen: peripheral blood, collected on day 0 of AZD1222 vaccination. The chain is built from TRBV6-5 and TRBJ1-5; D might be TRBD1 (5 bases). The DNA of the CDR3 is TGTGCCAGCAGTCTCCGGGGCAACTATCAGCCCCAGCATTTT. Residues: CASSLRGNYQPQHF.